Listed here are 2 T cell receptor beta chains from one sample, sequenced in a study of CD8 T cells in Susac syndrome. Random hexamers primed reverse transcription of roughly 0.5 to 1 ug RNA. Each CDR3 protein is one row after TCRdb ran MiXCR on the immunoSEQ multiplex PCR reads. The sample carries 170,000 or so distinct CDR3 sequences, roughly 92% recorded once. Material: CD4+ T cells from PBMCs. The receptors originated from a human donor with multiple sclerosis.

This clonotype came up once. V gene TRBV7-9 combines with J gene TRBJ2-7; tentatively, D is TRBD2 (5 bases). Per the germline V gene, CDR1 is SEHNR and CDR2 is FQNEAQ (reference sequence). This CDR3 contains 14 residues. V was pared by 1 base and J by 4 bases, with 11 bases between. CDR3 in DNA: TGTGCCAGCAGCTTAGGGACTTGGCGGTACGAGCAGTACTTC. Its protein product is CASSLGTWRYEQYF. The whole variable domain, filled in from reference TRBV7-9 and TRBJ2-7, reads DTGVSQNPRHKITKRGQNVTFRCDPISEHNRLYWYRQTLGQGPEFLTYFQNEAQLEKSRLLSDRFSAERPKGSFSTLEIQRTEQGDSAMYLCASSLGTWRYEQYFGPGTRLTVT.

The rearrangement uses TRBV24-1 and TRBJ2-7; TRBD1 aligns across 9 bases. The CDR3 has 13 residues. With 4 bases clipped from V and 6 bases from J, the junction kept 3 bases outside the gene matches. Germline loops: CDR1 KGHDR, CDR2 SFDVKD. The CDR3 protein is CATSDGQGREQYF. In DNA form, the CDR3 reads TGTGCCACCAGTGACGGACAGGGGCGCGAGCAGTACTTC.